One and the same sample provided the 17 T cell receptor beta chains below, sequenced in a study of CD8+ T cells in alopecia areata. Sequencing used cDNA as its template, made by extracting RNA and reverse transcribing it. Here immunoSEQ multiplex PCR was the method, and the copy in TCRdb shows in-frame clones only, minus some. The sample records over 200,000 clones, around three fifths being singletons. The sample's treatment: oral pan-JAK inhibitor, 5-10 mg twice daily. The specimen comprised CD4+ T cells sorted from blood, sampled at week 4, from a patient treated with tofacitinib. These TCRs come from a human donor with alopecia areata.

This clone has only one observation. The rearrangement uses TRBV4-3 and TRBJ2-7; D may be TRBD2 (5 bases). V was clipped by 2 bases and J by 0 bases, with 8 bases between them. The CDR3 spans 14 residues. The germline V gene encodes CDR1 LGHNA and CDR2 YSLEER. The CDR3 sequence is CASSQMRASYEQYF. The DNA of the CDR3 is TGCGCCAGCAGCCAAATGCGGGCCTCCTACGAGCAGTACTTC.

V gene TRBV30 combines with J gene TRBJ1-1, with 7 nucleotides matching TRBD1. This CDR3 is 16 amino acids long. Germline assignment: CDR1 GTSNPN and CDR2 SVGIG (reference sequence). V lost 3 bases and J lost 0; bases outside the gene matches: 10. For the CDR3, the DNA is TGTGCCTGGAGGATTATGGGACAGTACATGAACACTGAAGCTTTCTTT. This gives the protein CAWRIMGQYMNTEAFF.

The chain joins TRBV30 to TRBJ1-6; D might be TRBD1 (5 bases). Per germline, CDR1 GTSNPN and CDR2 SVGIG (reference sequence). The CDR3 runs to 13 residues. V was clipped by 5 bases and J by 10 bases, with 15 bases between them. DNA of the CDR3: TGTGCCTGGGGTTCCCAGGGTGACTCACCCCTCCACTTT. Translation: CAWGSQGDSPLHF.

This clone showed up just once. The chain has TRBV30 and TRBJ2-7; TRBD1 aligns across 7 bases. The germline V gene encodes CDR1 GTSNPN and CDR2 SVGIG (reference sequence). J lost 3 bases, V lost 2 bases, and 4 bases had no gene match. This CDR3 is built from 13 residues. The CDR3 reads CAWSSWDSYEQYF. The CDR3 coding sequence is TGTGCCTGGAGTTCGTGGGACAGCTACGAGCAGTACTTC.

This chain connects TRBV5-1 to TRBJ2-5; D is perhaps TRBD2 (6 bases). Germline CDR1 and CDR2: SGHRS and YFSETQ. This CDR3 region has 15 residues. V was pared by 1 base and J by 5 bases, with 15 bases between. CDR3: CASSLSVGGMETQYF. The CDR3 DNA sequence: TGCGCCAGCAGCTTGTCCGTGGGAGGAATGGAGACCCAGTACTTC. Complete variable domain (other parts from reference TRBV5-1 and TRBJ2-5): KAGVTQTPRYLIKTRGQQVTLSCSPISGHRSVSWYQQTPGQGLQFLFEYFSETQRNKGNFPGRFSGRQFSNSRSEMNVSTLELGDSALYLCASSLSVGGMETQYFGPGTRLLVL.

This clone was recorded a few times. The chain joins TRBV4-2 to TRBJ2-7, with D possibly TRBD1 on 5 matching bases. Germline V lookup: CDR1 LGHNA, CDR2 YNFKEQ. This CDR3 spans 14 amino acids. V was clipped by 5 bases and J by 2 bases, with 13 bases between them. The CDR3 region is CASSTNQGAYEQYF. CDR3 DNA sequence: TGTGCCAGCAGCACAAACCAGGGTGCCTACGAGCAGTACTTC.

The chain uses TRBV4-2 and TRBJ2-7; the D call may be TRBD1 or TRBD2 (5 bases each). Germline CDR1 is LGHNA and CDR2 is YNFKEQ. The CDR3 runs 15 residues. Trimming removed 0 bases at V and 6 bases at J, with 15 bases between. The CDR3 DNA sequence: TGTGCCAGCAGCCAAGAGCCCGGGACCCACTTCGAGCAGTACTTC. Residues: CASSQEPGTHFEQYF.

The rearrangement uses TRBV6-5 and TRBJ1-6; D remains unclear. This CDR3 has 15 amino acids. Germline V gene sequence: CDR1 MNHEY, CDR2 SVGAGI. Trimming took off 0 bases at V and 8 bases at J, with 11 bases between the two ends. Here the CDR3 reads CASSYSGKVDSPLHF. The CDR3 region has the DNA TGTGCCAGCAGTTACTCCGGAAAAGTGGATTCACCCCTCCACTTT.

The chain couples TRBV19 to TRBJ2-4, with D unresolved. CDR3 size: 16 residues. The ends were cut back, 7 bases at V and 0 bases at J, with 16 bases in the middle. Germline V gene sequence: CDR1 LNHDA, CDR2 SQIVND (reference sequence). The CDR3 sequence: CASKFWILRAKNIQYF. CDR3 DNA sequence: TGTGCCAGTAAATTCTGGATTCTCCGAGCCAAAAACATTCAGTACTTC.

This chain joins TRBV5-1 and TRBJ2-3; no clear D. The V gene lost 0 bases and the J gene lost 3 bases, with 5 bases spanning the gap. Germline CDR1 reads SGHRS; CDR2 reads YFSETQ. CDR3 length: 13 residues. DNA for the CDR3: TGCGCCAGCAGCTTGGACTTTACAGATACGCAGTATTTT. Its protein is CASSLDFTDTQYF.

The chain uses TRBV30 and TRBJ1-2; D is unresolved. This CDR3 has 14 amino acids. Germline V gives CDR1 GTSNPN, CDR2 SVGIG (reference sequence). V was trimmed by 2 bases and J by 4 bases, leaving 14 bases between them. The CDR3 DNA sequence: TGTGCCTGGAGTCAAGTGAGTGCCTCCTATGGCTACACCTTC. Amino acids: CAWSQVSASYGYTF.

The chain uses TRBV7-2 and TRBJ1-1; 7 bases are a match to TRBD1. The CDR3 loop spans 13 amino acids. The germline V gene has CDR1 SGHTA and CDR2 FQGNSA. The V gene end was trimmed by 4 bases and the J gene end by 5 bases; junction bases not matched to a gene: 4. Here the CDR3 DNA reads TGTGCCAGCAGCTCGACCAGGGGGACTGAAGCTTTCTTT. It encodes CASSSTRGTEAFF.

CDR3 sequence: CSVVDRATYEQYF. The CDR3 DNA follows: TGCAGCGTAGTGGACAGGGCCACCTACGAGCAGTACTTC. The genes are TRBV29-1 and TRBJ2-7, with TRBD1 matching 8 bases. The germline gives CDR1 SQVTM, CDR2 ANQGSEA. Trimming at V came to 6 bases and at J to 2 bases, leaving 6 bases not matched to a gene. The CDR3 totals 13 residues.

This rearrangement joins TRBV30 to TRBJ2-3; the D gene could be TRBD1 or TRBD2 (5 bases each). CDR1 and CDR2 from the germline V gene are GTSNPN and SVGIG (reference sequence). The CDR3 spans 14 residues. V was cut by 1 base and J by 3 bases, with 11 bases left in between. The CDR3 nucleotides are TGTGCCTGGAGTGCGCGCTGGGGGACAGATACGCAGTATTTT. It encodes CAWSARWGTDTQYF.

The V call is TRBV30, the J call TRBJ1-6; 9 nucleotides align to TRBD1. Per the germline V gene, CDR1 is GTSNPN and CDR2 is SVGIG (reference sequence). CDR3 size: 18 residues. V was pared by 0 bases and J by 10 bases, with 16 bases of the junction left unmatched. DNA of the CDR3: TGTGCCTGGAGTGTAAAACGGACAGGGGCTAATATGGGATCACCCCTCCACTTT. Translation: CAWSVKRTGANMGSPLHF.

The chain has TRBV5-1 and TRBJ2-1; TRBD1 matches 8 bases. Germline V gene lookup returns CDR1 SGHRS and CDR2 YFSETQ. With 6 bases clipped from V and 6 bases from J, the junction kept 8 bases outside the gene matches. CDR3 length: 14 residues. The CDR3 here is CASTPDREGNEQFF. As DNA, the CDR3 is TGCGCCAGCACACCGGACAGGGAAGGCAATGAGCAGTTCTTC. The entire variable domain, with the rest obtained from reference TRBV5-1 and TRBJ2-1, is as follows: KAGVTQTPRYLIKTRGQQVTLSCSPISGHRSVSWYQQTPGQGLQFLFEYFSETQRNKGNFPGRFSGRQFSNSRSEMNVSTLELGDSALYLCASTPDREGNEQFFGPGTRLTVL.

This chain joins TRBV29-1 and TRBJ1-5; perhaps TRBD1 as D (5 bases). Germline loops: CDR1 SQVTM, CDR2 ANQGSEA. This CDR3 has 17 amino acids. Trimming pared 6 bases from V and 9 bases from J, leaving 30 bases between. This CDR3 is CSVRSGMRRDVRAPQHF. The DNA of the CDR3 is TGCAGCGTAAGATCCGGGATGCGACGGGACGTGAGGGCGCCCCAGCATTTT.